The clone carrying this T cell receptor beta chain was detected only a few times. The V and J ends lost 4 bases and 2 bases, in that order; junction bases with no gene match: 5. Germline lookup yields CDR1 SGHTA and CDR2 FQGNSA. This CDR3 is 15 amino acids long. TCRdb ran MiXCR on the RT-PCR reads and lists one entry per CDR3 protein. The sample lists about 680,000 distinct CDR3 sequences; 14% were seen once. The clonotype comes from a female donor in good health, serving as a healthy control. This chain connects TRBV7-2 to TRBJ2-7; 10 positions match TRBD2. The sequenced sample was memory CD4+ T cells from blood. The CDR3 loop is CASSYWTSGAYEQYF. In DNA form, the CDR3 reads TGTGCCAGCAGCTATTGGACTAGCGGAGCCTACGAGCAGTACTTC.